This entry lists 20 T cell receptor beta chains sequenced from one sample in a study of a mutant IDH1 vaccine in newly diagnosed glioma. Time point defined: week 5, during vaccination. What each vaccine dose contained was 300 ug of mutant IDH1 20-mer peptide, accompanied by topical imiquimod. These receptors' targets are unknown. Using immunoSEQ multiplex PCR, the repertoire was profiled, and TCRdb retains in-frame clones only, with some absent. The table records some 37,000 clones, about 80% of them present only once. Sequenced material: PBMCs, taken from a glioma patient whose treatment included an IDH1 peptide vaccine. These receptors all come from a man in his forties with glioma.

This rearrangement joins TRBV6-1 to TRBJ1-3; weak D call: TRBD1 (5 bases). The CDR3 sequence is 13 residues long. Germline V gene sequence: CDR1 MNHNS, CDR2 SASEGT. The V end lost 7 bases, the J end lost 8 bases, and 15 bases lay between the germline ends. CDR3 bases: TGTGCCAGCATTACGGACACGGGACACACCATATATTTT. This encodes CASITDTGHTIYF.

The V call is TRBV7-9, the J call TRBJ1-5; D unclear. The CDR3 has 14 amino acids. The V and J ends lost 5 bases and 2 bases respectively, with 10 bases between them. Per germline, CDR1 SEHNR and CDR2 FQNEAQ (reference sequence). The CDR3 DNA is TGTGCCAGCAGCCGCCTAGGAGGCAATCAGCCCCAGCATTTT. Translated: CASSRLGGNQPQHF.

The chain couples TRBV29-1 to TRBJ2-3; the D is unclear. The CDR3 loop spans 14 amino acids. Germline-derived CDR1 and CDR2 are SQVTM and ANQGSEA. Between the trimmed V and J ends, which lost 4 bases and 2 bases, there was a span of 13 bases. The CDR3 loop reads CSVGWAANTDTQYF. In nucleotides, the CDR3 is TGCAGCGTTGGGTGGGCAGCAAACACAGATACGCAGTATTTT.

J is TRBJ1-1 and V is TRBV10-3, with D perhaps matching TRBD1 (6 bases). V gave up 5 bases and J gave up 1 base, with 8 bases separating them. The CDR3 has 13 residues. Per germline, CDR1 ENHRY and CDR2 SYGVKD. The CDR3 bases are TGTGCCATCAGTCAACAGGGGAACACTGAAGCTTTCTTT. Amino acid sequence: CAISQQGNTEAFF.

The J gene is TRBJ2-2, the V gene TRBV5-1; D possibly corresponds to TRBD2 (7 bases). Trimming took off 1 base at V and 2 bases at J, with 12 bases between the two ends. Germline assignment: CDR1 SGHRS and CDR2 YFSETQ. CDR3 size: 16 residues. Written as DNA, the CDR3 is TGCGCCAGCAGCTTGTTGGCGGGGGCCAACACCGGGGAGCTGTTTTTT. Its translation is CASSLLAGANTGELFF.

DNA for the CDR3: TGTGCCAGCAGCACAAGACAGGGGGAGGAGACCCAGTACTTC. Amino acid sequence: CASSTRQGEETQYF. The chain combines TRBV13 with TRBJ2-5, with 9 bases that match TRBD1. Germline V gene lookup returns CDR1 PRHDT and CDR2 FYEKMQ (reference sequence). The V gene end was trimmed by 5 bases and the J gene end by 5 bases; junction bases not matched to a gene: 6. This CDR3 is 14 amino acids long.

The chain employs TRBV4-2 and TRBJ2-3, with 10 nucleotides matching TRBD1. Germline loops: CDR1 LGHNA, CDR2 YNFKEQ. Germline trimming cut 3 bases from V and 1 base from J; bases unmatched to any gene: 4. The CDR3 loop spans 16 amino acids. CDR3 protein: CASSHSGTGGTDTQYF. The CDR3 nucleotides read TGTGCCAGCAGCCACTCCGGGACAGGGGGCACAGATACGCAGTATTTT.

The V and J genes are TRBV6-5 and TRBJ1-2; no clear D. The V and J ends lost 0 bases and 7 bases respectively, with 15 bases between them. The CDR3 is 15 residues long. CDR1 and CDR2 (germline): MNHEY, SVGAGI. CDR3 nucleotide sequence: TGTGCCAGCAGTTACTCGAGATCAACGAGGACTGGCTACACCTTC. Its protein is CASSYSRSTRTGYTF.

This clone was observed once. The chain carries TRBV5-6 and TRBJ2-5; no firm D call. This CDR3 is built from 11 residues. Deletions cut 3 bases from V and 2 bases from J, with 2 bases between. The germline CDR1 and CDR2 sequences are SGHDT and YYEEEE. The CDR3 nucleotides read TGTGCCAGCAGCTGGCAAGAGACCCAGTACTTC. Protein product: CASSWQETQYF.

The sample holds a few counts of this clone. The CDR3 bases are TGTGCCAGCAGCTTAAGTGGGACCCCGGGAGAGCAGTTCTTC. Translating it yields CASSLSGTPGEQFF. This sequence joins TRBV7-3 and TRBJ2-1; perhaps D is TRBD1 or TRBD2 (5 bases each). V lost 1 base and J lost 10, with 14 bases in between. The CDR3 is 14 amino acids. The germline gives CDR1 SGHTA, CDR2 FQGTGA.

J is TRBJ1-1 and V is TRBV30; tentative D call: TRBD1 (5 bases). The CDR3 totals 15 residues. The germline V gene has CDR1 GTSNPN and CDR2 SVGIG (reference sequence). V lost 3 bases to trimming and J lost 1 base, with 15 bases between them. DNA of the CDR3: TGTGCCTGGAGGAATAGGGGAGGACGGAACACTGAAGCTTTCTTT. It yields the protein CAWRNRGGRNTEAFF. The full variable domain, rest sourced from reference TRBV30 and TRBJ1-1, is SQTIHQWPATLVQPVGSPLSLECTVEGTSNPNLYWYRQAAGRGLQLLFYSVGIGQISSEVPQNLSASRPQDRQFILSSKKLLLSDSGFYLCAWRNRGGRNTEAFFGQGTRLTVV.

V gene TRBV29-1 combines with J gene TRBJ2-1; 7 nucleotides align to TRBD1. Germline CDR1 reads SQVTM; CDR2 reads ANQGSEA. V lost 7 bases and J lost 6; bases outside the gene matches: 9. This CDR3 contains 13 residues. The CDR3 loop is CSAVGTAGNEQFF. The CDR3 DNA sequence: TGCAGCGCCGTAGGGACAGCCGGCAATGAGCAGTTCTTC.

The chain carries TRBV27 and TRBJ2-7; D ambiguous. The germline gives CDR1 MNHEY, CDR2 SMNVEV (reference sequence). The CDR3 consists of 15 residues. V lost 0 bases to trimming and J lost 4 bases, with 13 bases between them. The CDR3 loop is CASSLSRGPPYEQYF. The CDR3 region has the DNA TGTGCCAGCAGTTTATCCCGCGGCCCTCCGTACGAGCAGTACTTC.

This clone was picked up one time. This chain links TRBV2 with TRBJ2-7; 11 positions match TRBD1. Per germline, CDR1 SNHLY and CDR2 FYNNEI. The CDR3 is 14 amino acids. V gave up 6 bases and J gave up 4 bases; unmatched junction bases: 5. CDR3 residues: CASRVDRGRYEQYF. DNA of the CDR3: TGTGCCAGCAGGGTGGACAGGGGGCGGTACGAGCAGTACTTC.

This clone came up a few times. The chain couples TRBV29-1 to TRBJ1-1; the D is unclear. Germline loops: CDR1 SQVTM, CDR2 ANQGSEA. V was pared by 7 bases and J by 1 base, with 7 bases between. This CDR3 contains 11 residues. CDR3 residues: CSATRNTEAFF. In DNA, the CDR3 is TGCAGCGCAACTAGGAACACTGAAGCTTTCTTT.

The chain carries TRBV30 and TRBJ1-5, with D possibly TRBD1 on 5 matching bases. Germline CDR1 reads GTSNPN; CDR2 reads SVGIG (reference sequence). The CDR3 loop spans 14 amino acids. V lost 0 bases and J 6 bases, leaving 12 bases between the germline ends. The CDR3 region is CAWSVGRRGQPQHF. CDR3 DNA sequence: TGTGCCTGGAGTGTTGGCAGGAGGGGTCAGCCCCAGCATTTT.

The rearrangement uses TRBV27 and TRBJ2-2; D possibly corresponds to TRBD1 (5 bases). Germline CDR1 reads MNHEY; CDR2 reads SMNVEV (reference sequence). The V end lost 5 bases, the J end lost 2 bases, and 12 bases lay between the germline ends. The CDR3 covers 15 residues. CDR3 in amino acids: CASSHTWTNTGELFF. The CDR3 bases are TGTGCCAGCAGTCACACCTGGACAAACACCGGGGAGCTGTTTTTT.

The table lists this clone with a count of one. CDR3 bases: TGTGCCACCAGCAGACCCAACTTGGCCGGGGGGTTGGCTGGAAACACCATATATTTT. As protein: CATSRPNLAGGLAGNTIYF. The rearrangement joins TRBV15 to TRBJ1-3; perhaps TRBD1 as D (5 bases). The V gene lost 2 bases and the J gene lost 2 bases, with 22 bases spanning the gap. The length of the CDR3 is 19 residues. The germline V gene encodes CDR1 LNHNV and CDR2 YYDKDF (reference sequence).

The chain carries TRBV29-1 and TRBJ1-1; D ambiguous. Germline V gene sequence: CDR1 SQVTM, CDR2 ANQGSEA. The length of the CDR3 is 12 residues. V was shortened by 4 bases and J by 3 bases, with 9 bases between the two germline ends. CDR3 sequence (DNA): TGCAGCGTTGCGGAGGAGTACACTGAAGCTTTCTTT. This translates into CSVAEEYTEAFF.

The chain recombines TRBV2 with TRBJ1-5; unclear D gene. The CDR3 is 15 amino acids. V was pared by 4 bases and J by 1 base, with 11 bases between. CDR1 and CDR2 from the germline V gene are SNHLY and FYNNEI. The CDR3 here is CASSARVWSNQPQHF. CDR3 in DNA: TGTGCCAGCAGTGCTAGGGTCTGGAGCAATCAGCCCCAGCATTTT.